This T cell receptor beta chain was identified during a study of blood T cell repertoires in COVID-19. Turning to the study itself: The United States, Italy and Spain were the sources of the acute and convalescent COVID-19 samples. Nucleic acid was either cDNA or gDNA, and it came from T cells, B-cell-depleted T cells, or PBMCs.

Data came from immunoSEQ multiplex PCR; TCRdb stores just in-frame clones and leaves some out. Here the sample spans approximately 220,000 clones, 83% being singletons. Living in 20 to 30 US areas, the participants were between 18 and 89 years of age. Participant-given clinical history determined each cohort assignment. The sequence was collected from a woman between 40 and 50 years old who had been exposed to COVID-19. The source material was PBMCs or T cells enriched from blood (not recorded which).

The CDR3 here is CASVTAGENSPLHF. The CDR3 DNA is TGTGCCAGCGTCACCGCAGGGGAGAACTCACCCCTCCACTTT. The chain links TRBV28 to TRBJ1-6; D might be TRBD1 (6 bases). CDR3 length equals 14 residues. V was shortened by 8 bases and J by 10 bases, with 18 bases between the two germline ends. Germline V gene lookup returns CDR1 MDHEN and CDR2 SYDVKM.